These T cell receptor beta chains were read from a single sample in a study of Ad26.COV2.S vaccination and SARS-CoV-2 variants. The table came from immunoSEQ multiplex PCR; TCRdb's copy has only in-frame clones and leaves some out. Among over 250,000 clones listed, around 87% were seen once. The sequencing here drew on peripheral blood, taken in a trial of Ad26.COV2.S vaccine versus placebo. These receptors all stem from a person between 18 and 65 years old who received the Ad26.COV2.S COVID-19 vaccine or a placebo. Both conserved end residues are part of each CDR3.

>TRBV7-9|TRBJ2-1
CASTRGPYNEQFF
>TRBV9|TRBJ1-2
CASSVEAGLGGYTF
>TRBV12-5|TRBJ2-7
CASGLAPRGTDEQYF
>TRBV19|TRBJ2-3
CASSRDYTDTQYF
>TRBV5-8|TRBJ1-5
CASSLFTGGQQPQHF
>TRBV6-5|TRBJ1-6
CASSYSQEKFSPLHF
>TRBV10-3|TRBJ1-4
CASSRGAPGGNEKLFF
>TRBV5-1|TRBJ2-3
CASSLAAGTDTQYF
>TRBV3-1/TRBV3-2|TRBJ2-1
CASSSLAGYHEQFF
>TRBV19|TRBJ1-5
CASSIGGQEDQPQHF
>TRBV6-2/TRBV6-3|TRBJ2-1
CASSFSTGSSYNEQFF
>TRBV7-2|TRBJ2-3
CASNKREGLFGDTQYF
>TRBV19|TRBJ2-1
CASSLRNNEQFF
>TRBV30|TRBJ1-6
CAWSVQGLGNSPLHF
>TRBV9|TRBJ1-1
CASSVDGGFDNTEAFF
>TRBV5-1|TRBJ1-5
CASSSGTPNQPQHF
>TRBV30|TRBJ1-6
CAWSVDRTGAFNSPLHF
>TRBV2|TRBJ2-5
CASSESVRETQYF
>TRBV6-1|TRBJ2-1
CASSDFGGDEQFF
>TRBV5-1|TRBJ2-7
CASTRDYAGEQYF
>TRBV2|TRBJ2-1
CASSPPGASVFF
>TRBV7-9|TRBJ1-2
CASSSTGTGYGGYTF
>TRBV7-9|TRBJ1-4
CASSAGQGTANEKLFF
>TRBV4-2|TRBJ1-1
CASSHQDLGRVWTEAFF
>TRBV7-2|TRBJ2-7
CASSLAGGVYEQYF
>TRBV6-6|TRBJ1-2
CASSKQGADVYGYTF
>TRBV29-1|TRBJ1-1
CSAGWAFF
>TRBV4-3|TRBJ2-1
CASSPGLAGAYNEQFF
>TRBV5-1|TRBJ2-5
CASSLTGKETQYF
>TRBV14|TRBJ2-5
CASSLSTGAQGTQYF
>TRBV19|TRBJ2-1
CASSGTSFGNEQFF
>TRBV19|TRBJ1-2
CASTPIDVEGYGYTF
>TRBV10-3|TRBJ2-3
CAISSGLSTDTQYF
>TRBV2|TRBJ2-7
CASRGEGDRETYEQYF
>TRBV15|TRBJ2-7
CATSRDRGEGYEQYF
>TRBV7-2|TRBJ2-2
CASSFTPNTGELFF
>TRBV12-3/TRBV12-4|TRBJ1-5
CASRTGGDQPQHF
>TRBV11-3|TRBJ2-3
CASSPSGDTQYF
>TRBV6-5|TRBJ1-1
CASRTGGAGNTEAFF
>TRBV6-2/TRBV6-3|TRBJ1-1
CASSYGLSWDLPEAFF
>TRBV6-6|TRBJ1-2
CASSRTDYGYTF
>TRBV7-2|TRBJ2-7
CASSFWGATEQYF
>TRBV10-3|TRBJ2-3
CAISESRGGDSDTQYF
>TRBV6-6|TRBJ2-7
CASSYSRSISYEQYF
>TRBV4-1|TRBJ1-2
CASSQDPAGNYGYTF
>TRBV2|TRBJ1-4
CASSNGNQRWLFF
>TRBV7-2|TRBJ2-5
CASSSHMMTGQETQYF
>TRBV7-9|TRBJ1-4
CASSPPTGLSEKLFF
>TRBV14|TRBJ2-1
CASSQDHVYNEQFF
>TRBV5-1|TRBJ2-7
CASRGTSEYEQYF